These 24 T cell receptor beta chains were sequenced from one sample in a study of CD8+ T cells in alopecia areata. Treatment meaning: oral pan-JAK inhibitor, 5-10 mg twice daily. cDNA serving as the sequencing template came from extracted, reverse transcribed RNA. The assay was immunoSEQ multiplex PCR, and TCRdb's table has in-frame clones only and misses some. The sample records approximately 210,000 clones, roughly 66% being singletons. The material sequenced was CD4+ T cells sorted from blood, taken around week 44, from a patient treated with tofacitinib. These receptors all stem from a human donor with alopecia areata.

This chain links TRBV29-1 with TRBJ2-6; D is ambiguous. Per germline, CDR1 SQVTM and CDR2 ANQGSEA. CDR3 length equals 13 residues. Between the trimmed V and J ends, which lost 4 bases and 0 bases, there was a span of 4 bases. In DNA, the CDR3 is TGCAGCGTTGCCATCTCTGGGGCCAACGTCCTGACTTTC. It specifies CSVAISGANVLTF.

This clone has only a few counts. The chain employs TRBV2 and TRBJ1-1; 10 bases map to TRBD1. Germline trimming cut 7 bases from V and 4 bases from J; bases unmatched to any gene: 9. The V gene's germline CDR1 is SNHLY and CDR2 FYNNEI. This CDR3 has 15 amino acids. This chain's CDR3 is CASMGDRGTSTEAFF. In DNA form, the CDR3 reads TGTGCCAGCATGGGGGACAGGGGCACGTCCACTGAAGCTTTCTTT.

V and J are TRBV30 and TRBJ1-5; 10 bases fit TRBD1. V shed 5 bases, J shed 7 bases, and the junction held 5 bases outside the gene matches. The CDR3 is 13 residues long. CDR1 is GTSNPN, CDR2 SVGIG, per germline (reference sequence). The DNA for the CDR3 is TGTGCCTGGTCCGGGACAGGGGACCAGCCCCAGCATTTT. Translation gives CAWSGTGDQPQHF.

This clone turned up a few times. The chain recombines TRBV5-6 with TRBJ1-4; D gene ambiguous. The length of the CDR3 is 11 residues. The ends were cut back, 6 bases at V and 8 bases at J, with 8 bases in the middle. Germline assignment: CDR1 SGHDT and CDR2 YYEEEE. CDR3 loop: CASTSGEKLFF. The CDR3 region has the DNA TGTGCCAGCACCTCGGGAGAAAAACTGTTTTTT.

The rearrangement links TRBV9 to TRBJ2-1, with 11 bases identical to TRBD2. The CDR3 covers 16 residues. V dropped 3 bases and J dropped 7; count of bases not matched to a gene: 9. Germline lookup yields CDR1 SGDLS and CDR2 YYNGEE. CDR3 bases: TGTGCCAGCAGCGCCCGTAGCGGGGGGGTCGTGAATGAGCAGTTCTTC. Amino acid sequence: CASSARSGGVVNEQFF.

The rearrangement links TRBV7-2 to TRBJ1-5; D is ambiguous. From germline, CDR1 is SGHTA and CDR2 FQGNSA. The ends were cut back, 5 bases at V and 5 bases at J, with 10 bases in the middle. The CDR3 is made up of 13 amino acids. The CDR3 region is CASSIGEHQPQHF. The CDR3 bases are TGTGCCAGCAGCATCGGGGAACATCAGCCCCAGCATTTT.

This clone was seen more than once but under ten times. V and J are TRBV2 and TRBJ2-1; 10 bases agree with TRBD2. The CDR3 consists of 14 residues. The germline gives CDR1 SNHLY, CDR2 FYNNEI. The V and J ends lost 7 bases and 7 bases, in that order; junction bases with no gene match: 7. The CDR3 sequence is CASKLAGAINEQFF. For the CDR3, the DNA is TGTGCCAGCAAGCTAGCGGGGGCAATAAATGAGCAGTTCTTC.

The chain joins TRBV5-6 to TRBJ2-7; perhaps D is TRBD1 or TRBD2 (5 bases each). The V and J ends lost 4 bases and 8 bases respectively, with 13 bases between them. CDR1 and CDR2 (germline): SGHDT, YYEEEE. This CDR3 has 12 residues. Written as DNA, the CDR3 is TGTGCCAGCAGCCCGGCGCCGGGACAGCAGTACTTC. Encoded protein: CASSPAPGQQYF.

V usage is TRBV2 and J usage is TRBJ2-1, with TRBD2 as a possible D gene (6 bases). V was shortened by 2 bases and J by 10 bases, with 21 bases between the two germline ends. The V gene's germline CDR1 is SNHLY and CDR2 FYNNEI. This CDR3 region has 16 residues. The CDR3 bases are TGTGCCAGCAGTGAAAGGTTCTGGACTATTCCCGTGGAGCAGTTCTTC. As protein: CASSERFWTIPVEQFF. Looking up the rest from reference TRBV2 and TRBJ2-1 gives the full variable domain: EPEVTQTPSHQVTQMGQEVILRCVPISNHLYFYWYRQILGQKVEFLVSFYNNEISEKSEIFDDQFSVERPDGSNFTLKIRSTKLEDSAMYFCASSERFWTIPVEQFFGPGTRLTVL.

This rearrangement joins TRBV12-5 to TRBJ1-5; D is ambiguous. This CDR3 comprises 15 residues. Germline CDR1 LGHNT, CDR2 FRNRAP. Trimming cost V 4 bases and J 7 bases, with 17 bases left between them. The CDR3 DNA reads TGTGCTAGTGGTTATTTCGTCGGAGGCGGACAGCCCCAGCATTTT. Translated, it gives CASGYFVGGGQPQHF.

J is TRBJ2-7 and V is TRBV28; D not resolved. Looked up from germline, CDR1 is MDHEN and CDR2 is SYDVKM. With 2 bases removed from V and 1 base from J, the gap between germline ends came to 6 bases. The CDR3 has 13 residues. This chain's CDR3 is CASSLVGSYEQYF. CDR3 bases: TGTGCCAGCAGTTTAGTCGGATCCTACGAGCAGTACTTC. Full variable domain (remainder filled in from reference TRBV28 and TRBJ2-7): DVKVTQSSRYLVKRTGEKVFLECVQDMDHENMFWYRQDPGLGLRLIYFSYDVKMKEKGDIPEGYSVSREKKERFSLILESASTNQTSMYLCASSLVGSYEQYFGPGTRLTVT.

This chain connects TRBV30 to TRBJ1-6; 10 nucleotides line up with TRBD1. CDR1 GTSNPN and CDR2 SVGIG come from the germline V gene (reference sequence). The CDR3 totals 14 residues. The junction had 6 bases not matched to a gene; V was cut back by 4 bases and J by 9 bases. CDR3 bases: TGTGCCTGGACCAGGACAGGGGGTCTTTCACCCCTCCACTTT. Its translation: CAWTRTGGLSPLHF.

V gene TRBV2 combines with J gene TRBJ2-3; D is unclear. V was cut by 5 bases and J by 0 bases, with 12 bases left in between. CDR3 length: 15 residues. Germline CDR1 is SNHLY and CDR2 is FYNNEI. This chain's CDR3 is CASSRLPPSTDTQYF. As DNA, the CDR3 is TGTGCCAGCAGTCGCCTCCCCCCTAGCACAGATACGCAGTATTTT.

Comment on this clone: Other nucleotide sequences in the sample specify the same CDR3. The rearrangement uses TRBV29-1 and TRBJ1-2, with 8 bases lining up with TRBD1. The germline gives CDR1 SQVTM, CDR2 ANQGSEA. This CDR3 has 12 residues. Trimming took 6 bases from V and 4 from J; bases not matched to a gene: 4. The CDR3, as DNA: TGCAGCGTAGGACAGGGTGTCTATGGCTACACCTTC. It translates to CSVGQGVYGYTF.

This clone was observed once. This rearrangement joins TRBV29-1 to TRBJ1-5, with D hard to call. The CDR3 runs 12 residues. The ends were cut back, 0 bases at V and 6 bases at J, with 6 bases in the middle. Germline V gene sequence: CDR1 SQVTM, CDR2 ANQGSEA. Written as DNA, the CDR3 is TGCAGCGTTGAAGATACTGGTCAGCCCCAGCATTTT. Translation: CSVEDTGQPQHF.

This clone was picked up many times. The V gene is TRBV15, the J gene TRBJ2-1; tentative D call: TRBD2 (6 bases). V shed 8 bases and J shed 1 base, with 9 bases lying between them. This CDR3 is built from 13 residues. In germline, CDR1 is LNHNV, CDR2 YYDKDF (reference sequence). Here the CDR3 reads CATRGGSYNEQFF. DNA for the CDR3: TGTGCCACCCGGGGAGGTTCCTACAATGAGCAGTTCTTC.

The rearrangement links TRBV27 to TRBJ2-7; 9 positions agree with TRBD2. CDR3 length: 17 amino acids. V dropped 3 bases and J dropped 5; count of bases not matched to a gene: 14. Germline V CDR1 and CDR2: MNHEY, SMNVEV (reference sequence). The CDR3 bases are TGTGCCAGCAGTTTTCGGACCCTCTCTAGCGGGGTCGACGAGCAGTACTTC. Its protein is CASSFRTLSSGVDEQYF.

The CDR3: CASSVTGASTEAFF. The CDR3 bases are TGTGCCAGCAGCGTTACAGGGGCAAGCACTGAAGCTTTCTTT. The V gene is TRBV9, the J gene TRBJ1-1; 7 bases are a match to TRBD1. V was pared by 2 bases and J by 4 bases, with 5 bases of the junction left unmatched. The CDR3 length is 14 residues. Looked up from germline, CDR1 is SGDLS and CDR2 is YYNGEE.

This clone was counted between two and nine times. This sequence joins TRBV19 and TRBJ2-7, with unresolved D. Trimming removed 5 bases at V and 2 bases at J, with 7 bases between. Germline CDR1 and CDR2: LNHDA and SQIVND (reference sequence). The CDR3 sequence is 12 residues long. The CDR3 DNA reads as TGTGCCAGTAGTGGCTCCACCTACGAGCAGTACTTC. Translating it yields CASSGSTYEQYF.

This chain links TRBV29-1 with TRBJ2-1, with no clear D. V lost 0 bases to trimming and J lost 10 bases, with 19 bases between them. The germline V gene has CDR1 SQVTM and CDR2 ANQGSEA. The CDR3 is made up of 15 amino acids. The CDR3 bases are TGCAGCGTTGAAGAAGGAGCATACCTGATAAAAGAGCAGTTCTTC. Translation: CSVEEGAYLIKEQFF.

The rearrangement links TRBV4-3 to TRBJ1-1; no firm D call. Germline lookup yields CDR1 LGHNA and CDR2 YSLEER. V gave up 0 bases and J gave up 6 bases, with 14 bases separating them. There are 15 residues in the CDR3. The CDR3 loop reads CASSQDYFEQAEAFF. CDR3 sequence (DNA): TGCGCCAGCAGCCAAGATTATTTTGAACAAGCTGAAGCTTTCTTT.

This chain uses TRBV5-7 with TRBJ1-5; D gene unclear. TRBV5-7 counts as an open reading frame of uncertain function. The CDR3 is made up of 14 amino acids. The V gene lost 0 bases and the J gene lost 4 bases, with 8 bases spanning the gap. The DNA of the CDR3 is TGTGCCAGCAGCTTGGTCATCGGAAATCAGCCCCAGCATTTT. It is translated as CASSLVIGNQPQHF.

As regards this clone: At the DNA level, this CDR3 is encoded by other sequences in the same sample as well. The rearrangement uses TRBV7-2 and TRBJ1-4; D unclear. The CDR3 contains 12 residues. The germline V and J ends were trimmed by 3 bases and 7 bases, with 6 bases remaining between them. Germline V gene lookup returns CDR1 SGHTA and CDR2 FQGNSA. The CDR3 region has the DNA TGTGCCAGCAGCTTGGTGGGTGAAAAACTGTTTTTT. Translated, it gives CASSLVGEKLFF.

The gene calls are TRBV29-1 and TRBJ1-5; TRBD1 is a possible D gene (5 bases). The CDR3 extends over 14 amino acids. The germline V gene has CDR1 SQVTM and CDR2 ANQGSEA. The V gene lost 5 bases and the J gene lost 0 bases, with 11 bases spanning the gap. CDR3 loop: CSVLDTYSNQPQHF. The DNA of the CDR3 is TGCAGCGTTCTGGACACTTATAGCAATCAGCCCCAGCATTTT.